The clone carrying this TCR beta chain was counted many times. Its antigen is unidentified. Other autoimmune disease, uncontrolled infection, pregnancy and lactation led to exclusion. Symptoms, serum thyroxine and TRAb, thyroid ultrasound, and orbital computed tomography formed the diagnostic basis. The PBMCs had their origin in less than 13 ml of fresh peripheral blood. Amplification of TCR beta CDR3 regions used RNA transcripts. In the first round, RT-PCR was carried out with HTBI primers, and a multiplex PCR formed the second round. One entry per CDR3 protein, called by TCRdb with MiXCR from the multiplex PCR reads. The sample records approximately 210,000 distinct CDR3 sequences, 25% to 30% being singletons. This sample is part of a study of Graves' ophthalmopathy and Graves' hyperthyroidism. Points from the study as a whole: Forecasting of ophthalmopathy progression by the model achieved about 71% sensitivity and roughly 78% specificity.

This CDR3 region has 14 residues. The V gene's germline CDR1 is MNHEY and CDR2 SMNVEV (reference sequence). The junction had 1 base not matched to a gene; V was cut back by 4 bases and J by 4 bases. The clonotype was recovered from a man aged 45-65 years with Graves' ophthalmopathy. The sample taken for sequencing was peripheral blood. The J gene is TRBJ2-7, the V gene TRBV27; 13 nucleotides align to TRBD2. The CDR3 loop is CASSSGLAGYEQYF. In nucleotides, the CDR3 is TGTGCCAGCAGTTCGGGACTAGCGGGATACGAGCAGTACTTC.